The 9 T cell receptor beta chains below come from one sample, sequenced in a study of vaccination effects on CD4 cells after COVID-19. The ViraFEST assay expanded antigen-specific CD4+ T cells with viral peptide pools before sequencing. Scientists isolated CD4+ T cells after a roughly 9-day culture period ended. Each participant was given two doses of one vaccine (BNT162b2 or mRNA-1273). Their antigen targets remain unknown. Profiling relied on immunoSEQ multiplex PCR, and the TCRdb table lists in-frame clones only, not all of them. The sample includes about 27,000 clones, 83% of them seen just once. The sequencing here drew on CD4+ T cells from PBMCs cultured with HCoV-NL63 spike peptides, taken after COVID-19 vaccination. The receptor source for this set is a human donor who received a COVID-19 vaccine. Some clones in this sample may be carry-over from other donors' samples.

The V call is TRBV21-1, the J call TRBJ1-5; whether TRBD1, the table's D call, matches the DNA was not checked. TRBV21-1 is a listed pseudogene. The CDR3 covers 19 residues. CDR3 in DNA: TGTGCCAGCAGCAACACCGGGACAGGGGGCTTTGAGAGCAATCAGCCCCAGCATTTT. Its protein product is CASSNTGTGGFESNQPQHF.

The chain links TRBV5-4 to TRBJ1-2, with 8 bases lining up with TRBD1. V lost 0 bases, J lost 5 bases, and 3 bases stayed unmatched. In germline, CDR1 is SGHNT, CDR2 YYREEE (reference sequence). This CDR3 is 14 amino acids long. DNA of the CDR3: TGTGCCAGCAGCTTGGCAGGGGGCGCATATGGCTACACCTTC. It yields the protein CASSLAGGAYGYTF.

This clone was counted a single time. CDR3 sequence: CASSQGSGAGTQYF. In DNA form, the CDR3 reads TGTGCCAGCAGCCAAGGGTCGGGGGCAGGGACCCAGTACTTC. The chain recombines TRBV14 with TRBJ2-5, with D tentatively TRBD1 or TRBD2 (6 bases each). Trimming took 1 base from V and 7 from J, leaving 13 bases between them. Germline V lookup: CDR1 SGHDN, CDR2 FVKESK. The CDR3 spans 14 residues.

This chain uses TRBV2 with TRBJ2-1, with 7 bases that match TRBD1. Trimming cost V 6 bases and J 2 bases; bases outside gene matches: 7. CDR3 length: 15 residues. CDR1 and CDR2 (germline): SNHLY, FYNNEI. CDR3 region: CASRTRDSPYNEQFF. CDR3 DNA sequence: TGTGCCAGCAGGACCCGGGACAGTCCCTACAATGAGCAGTTCTTC.

The chain recombines TRBV18 with TRBJ1-2; a possible D gene is TRBD1 (6 bases). V shed 3 bases and J shed 7 bases, with 18 bases lying between them. The CDR3 has 15 residues. Looked up from germline, CDR1 is KGHSH and CDR2 is LQKENI. CDR3 bases: TGTGCCAGCTCACCCAATCCAGGGGTAGGGAGTGGCTACACCTTC. It is translated as CASSPNPGVGSGYTF.

The chain recombines TRBV7-8 with TRBJ2-7, with D perhaps matching TRBD1 or TRBD2 (5 bases each). V was trimmed by 2 bases and J by 2 bases, leaving 13 bases between them. Per germline, CDR1 SGHVS and CDR2 FQNEAQ. This CDR3 region has 15 residues. The CDR3 reads CASSLHGTGTYEQYV. Here the CDR3 DNA reads TGTGCCAGCAGCTTACACGGGACGGGGACCTACGAGCAGTACGTC.

The chain links TRBV9 to TRBJ1-2; 12 bases are a match to TRBD1. Per the germline V gene, CDR1 is SGDLS and CDR2 is YYNGEE. The CDR3 is 18 residues long. The trim removed 0 bases at V and 5 bases at J, leaving 11 bases unmatched. The CDR3 is CASSVGRGTGGDMYGYTF. In DNA form, the CDR3 reads TGTGCCAGCAGCGTAGGTCGTGGGACAGGGGGCGATATGTATGGCTACACCTTC.

This clone occurred a few times. The chain uses TRBV3-1 (or the pseudogene TRBV3-2) and TRBJ1-6; maybe TRBD1 (6 bases). CDR1 is LGHDT, CDR2 YNNKEL, per germline (reference sequence). V was cut by 5 bases and J by 9 bases, with 17 bases left in between. This CDR3 spans 15 amino acids. The CDR3 protein is CASSRGRGLSSPLHF. The DNA of the CDR3 is TGTGCCAGCAGCAGGGGGAGAGGGCTGAGTTCACCCCTCCACTTT.

In its sample, this clone was seen a few times. This chain connects TRBV4-1 to TRBJ2-1; D call uncertain. This CDR3 has 16 amino acids. The germline V gene has CDR1 MGHRA and CDR2 YSYEKL. Trimming pared 0 bases from V and 3 bases from J, leaving 12 bases between. The DNA for the CDR3 is TGCGCCAGCAGCCAAGATCTGTTGCCCTTCTACAATGAGCAGTTCTTC. This gives the protein CASSQDLLPFYNEQFF.